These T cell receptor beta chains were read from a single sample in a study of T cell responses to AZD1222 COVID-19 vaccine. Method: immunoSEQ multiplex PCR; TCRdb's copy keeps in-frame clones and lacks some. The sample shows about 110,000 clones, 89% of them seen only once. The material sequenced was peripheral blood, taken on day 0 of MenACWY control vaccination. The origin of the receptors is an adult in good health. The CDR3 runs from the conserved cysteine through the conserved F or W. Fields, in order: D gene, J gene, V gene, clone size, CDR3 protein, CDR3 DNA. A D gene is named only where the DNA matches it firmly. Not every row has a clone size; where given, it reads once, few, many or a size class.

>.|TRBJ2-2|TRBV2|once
CASRGTGELFF
TGTGCCAGCAGAGGGACAGGGGAGCTGTTTTTT
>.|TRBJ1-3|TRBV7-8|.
CASSLAEVGASGNTIYF
TGTGCCAGCAGCTTAGCCGAAGTTGGGGCATCTGGAAACACCATATATTTT
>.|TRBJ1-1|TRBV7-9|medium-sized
CASSPGGNTEAFF
TGTGCCAGCAGCCCAGGAGGGAACACTGAAGCTTTCTTT
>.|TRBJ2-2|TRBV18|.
CASSPPLTWSGELFF
TGTGCCAGCTCACCACCTTTGACTTGGTCCGGGGAGCTGTTTTTT
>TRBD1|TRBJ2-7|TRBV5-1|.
CASSFSGQGAYEQYF
TGCGCCAGCAGCTTCTCGGGACAGGGGGCCTACGAGCAGTACTTC
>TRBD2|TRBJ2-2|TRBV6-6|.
CASKPNGLARYGELFF
TGTGCCAGCAAGCCCAACGGACTAGCCCGTTACGGGGAGCTGTTTTTT
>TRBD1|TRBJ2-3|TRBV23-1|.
CASTPTVGDSPTDTQYF
TGCGCCAGCACTCCCACGGTGGGGGACAGCCCCACAGATACGCAGTATTTT
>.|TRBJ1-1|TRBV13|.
CASSLSEAFF
TGTGCCAGCAGCTTATCTGAAGCTTTCTTT
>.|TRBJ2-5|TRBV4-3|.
CASSQGILEETQYF
TGCGCCAGCAGCCAAGGTATACTGGAAGAGACCCAGTACTTC
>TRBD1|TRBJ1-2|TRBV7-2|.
CASSPGQVPNYGYTF
TGTGCCAGCAGCCCCGGACAGGTCCCTAACTATGGCTACACCTTC
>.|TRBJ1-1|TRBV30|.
CAWTRRTEAFF
TGTGCCTGGACTCGCCGCACTGAAGCTTTCTTT
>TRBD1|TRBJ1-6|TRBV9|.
CASGVGGGDSPLHF
TGTGCCAGTGGAGTGGGAGGGGGCGATTCACCCCTCCACTTT
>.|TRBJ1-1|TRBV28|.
CASITPWGANTEAFF
TGTGCCAGCATCACCCCGTGGGGGGCGAACACTGAAGCTTTCTTT
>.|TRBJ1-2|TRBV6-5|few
CASRQTLGGVGGYTF
TGTGCCAGCAGGCAAACCCTCGGAGGTGTCGGCGGCTACACCTTC
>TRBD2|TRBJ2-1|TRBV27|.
CASSLGLAGNNEQFF
TGTGCCAGCAGTTTAGGTCTAGCGGGGAACAATGAGCAGTTCTTC
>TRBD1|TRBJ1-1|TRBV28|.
CASSLTRTGTAEAFF
TGTGCCAGCAGTTTAACCAGGACAGGGACGGCTGAAGCTTTCTTT
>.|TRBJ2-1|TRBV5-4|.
CASSLQAQGSYEQFF
TGTGCCAGCAGCTTACAGGCCCAGGGTTCCTATGAGCAGTTCTTC
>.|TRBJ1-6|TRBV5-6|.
CASSPPTSYNSPLHF
TGTGCCAGCAGCCCCCCGACGAGTTATAATTCACCCCTCCACTTT
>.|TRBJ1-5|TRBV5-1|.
CASSPTVGGDQPQHF
TGCGCCAGCAGCCCCACGGTTGGGGGCGATCAGCCCCAGCATTTT
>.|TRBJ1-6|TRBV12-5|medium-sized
CASGLGVGSPLHF
TGTGCTAGTGGTTTGGGAGTGGGTTCACCCCTCCACTTT
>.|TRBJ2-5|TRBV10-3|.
CAISEQTGVGETQYF
TGTGCCATCAGTGAGCAGACCGGGGTCGGAGAGACCCAGTACTTC
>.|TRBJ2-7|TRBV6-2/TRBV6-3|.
CASSYIQGYEQYF
TGTGCCAGCAGTTACATTCAGGGCTACGAGCAGTACTTC
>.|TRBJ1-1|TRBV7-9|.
CASSPLTGNGAEAFF
TGTGCCAGCAGCCCACTCACAGGGAATGGGGCTGAAGCTTTCTTT
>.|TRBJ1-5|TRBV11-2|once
CASSLGTADNQPQHF
TGTGCCAGCAGCTTAGGGACAGCAGACAATCAGCCCCAGCATTTT
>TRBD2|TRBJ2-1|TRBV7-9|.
CAASVSGDYNEQFF
TGTGCCGCCTCCGTCAGCGGGGACTACAATGAGCAGTTCTTC
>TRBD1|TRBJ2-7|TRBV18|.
CASSPGQGPYEQYF
TGTGCCAGCTCACCGGGACAGGGCCCCTACGAGCAGTACTTC
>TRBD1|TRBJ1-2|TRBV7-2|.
CASSGTGGPRYGYTF
TGTGCCAGCAGCGGAACAGGGGGCCCTAGGTATGGCTACACCTTC
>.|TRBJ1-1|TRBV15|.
CATSRDVGGRAAFF
TGTGCCACCAGCAGAGACGTCGGAGGCAGGGCGGCTTTCTTT
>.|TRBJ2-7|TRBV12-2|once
CASRLVGGTRGQGCSYEQYF
TGTGCAAGTCGCTTGGTTGGGGGCACCCGGGGACAGGGATGTAGCTACGAGCAGTACTTC
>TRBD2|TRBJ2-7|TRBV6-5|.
CASSYSASGGEKQYF
TGTGCCAGCAGTTACTCAGCTAGCGGGGGGGAAAAGCAGTACTTC
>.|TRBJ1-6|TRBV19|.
CASSQGGSSPLHF
TGTGCCAGTAGTCAAGGGGGAAGTTCACCCCTCCACTTT
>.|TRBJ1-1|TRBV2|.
CASSEALPGQGGNTEAFF
TGTGCCAGCAGTGAAGCGCTTCCGGGTCAGGGTGGGAACACTGAAGCTTTCTTT
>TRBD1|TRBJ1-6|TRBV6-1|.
CASSEIRGISPLHF
TGTGCCAGCAGTGAAATCAGGGGGATTTCACCCCTCCACTTT
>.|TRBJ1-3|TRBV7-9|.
CASSSRGGNTIYF
TGTGCCAGCAGCTCACGAGGGGGAAACACCATATATTTT
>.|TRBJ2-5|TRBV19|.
CASSIRGGEYQETQYF
TGTGCCAGTAGTATCCGAGGTGGGGAGTACCAAGAGACCCAGTACTTC
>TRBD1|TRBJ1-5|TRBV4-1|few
CASSQGDRVNQPQHF
TGCGCCAGCAGCCAAGGAGACAGGGTCAATCAGCCCCAGCATTTT
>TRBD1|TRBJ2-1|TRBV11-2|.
CASSLRRDRGNEQFF
TGTGCCAGCAGCTTACGTCGGGACAGGGGTAATGAGCAGTTCTTC
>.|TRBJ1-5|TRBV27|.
CASSLLGYQPQHF
TGTGCCAGCAGTTTGCTGGGGTACCAGCCCCAGCATTTT
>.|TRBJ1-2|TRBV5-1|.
CASSLDGDYGYTF
TGCGCCAGCAGCTTGGACGGAGACTATGGCTACACCTTC
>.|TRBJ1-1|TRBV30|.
CAWDRLPILNTEAFF
TGTGCCTGGGACCGTCTGCCGATATTGAACACTGAAGCTTTCTTT
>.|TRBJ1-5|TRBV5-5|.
CASSLDPGGQPQHF
TGTGCCAGCAGCTTGGACCCAGGTGGTCAGCCCCAGCATTTT
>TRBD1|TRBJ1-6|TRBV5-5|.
CASSHEVAGTGNSPLHF
TGTGCCAGCAGCCACGAGGTGGCCGGGACAGGGAATTCACCCCTCCACTTT
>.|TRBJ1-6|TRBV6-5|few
CASEETFRNSPLHF
TGTGCCAGCGAGGAAACCTTTCGTAATTCACCCCTCCACTTT
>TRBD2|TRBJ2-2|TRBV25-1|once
CASSETGGNTGELFF
TGTGCCAGCAGTGAAACGGGGGGGAACACCGGGGAGCTGTTTTTT
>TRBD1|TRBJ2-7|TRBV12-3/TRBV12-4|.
CASSFGQGAQYF
TGTGCCAGCAGTTTCGGACAGGGCGCGCAGTACTTC
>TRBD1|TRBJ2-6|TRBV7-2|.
CASSLRTGSSGANVLTF
TGTGCCAGCAGCTTGCGGACAGGTTCCTCTGGGGCCAACGTCCTGACTTTC